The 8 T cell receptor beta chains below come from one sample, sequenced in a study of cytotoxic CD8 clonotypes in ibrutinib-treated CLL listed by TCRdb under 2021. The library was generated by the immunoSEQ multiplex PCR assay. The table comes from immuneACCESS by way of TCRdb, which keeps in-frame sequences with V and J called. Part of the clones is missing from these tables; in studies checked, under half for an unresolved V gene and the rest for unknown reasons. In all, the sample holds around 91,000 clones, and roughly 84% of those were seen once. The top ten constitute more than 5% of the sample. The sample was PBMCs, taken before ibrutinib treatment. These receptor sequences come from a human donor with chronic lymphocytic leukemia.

The CDR3, as DNA: TGTGCCAGCAGCGCGACCCAAGAGAAGCAGTATTTT. It encodes CASSATQEKQYF. J is TRBJ2-3 and V is TRBV9, with D unclear. V was shortened by 3 bases and J by 11 bases, with 13 bases between the two germline ends. Germline V gene data show CDR1 as SGDLS and CDR2 as YYNGEE. This CDR3 is 12 amino acids long.

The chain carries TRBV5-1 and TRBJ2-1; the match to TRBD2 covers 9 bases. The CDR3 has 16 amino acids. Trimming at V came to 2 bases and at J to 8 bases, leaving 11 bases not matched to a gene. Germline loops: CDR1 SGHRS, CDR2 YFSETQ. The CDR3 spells CASSFSAREGIHEQFF. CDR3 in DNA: TGCGCCAGCAGCTTTTCTGCGCGGGAGGGAATCCATGAGCAGTTCTTC.

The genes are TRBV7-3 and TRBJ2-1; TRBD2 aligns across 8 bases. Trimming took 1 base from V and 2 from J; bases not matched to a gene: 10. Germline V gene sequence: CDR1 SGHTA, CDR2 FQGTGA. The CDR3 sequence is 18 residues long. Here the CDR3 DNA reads TGTGCCAGCAGCTTAAATCTCGCGGGAGGTCCCCCCTACAATGAGCAGTTCTTC. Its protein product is CASSLNLAGGPPYNEQFF. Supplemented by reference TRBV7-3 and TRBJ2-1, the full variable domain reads GAGVSQTPSNKVTEKGKYVELRCDPISGHTALYWYRQSLGQGPEFLIYFQGTGAADDSGLPNDRFFAVRPEGSVSTLKIQRTERGDSAVYLCASSLNLAGGPPYNEQFFGPGTRLTVL.

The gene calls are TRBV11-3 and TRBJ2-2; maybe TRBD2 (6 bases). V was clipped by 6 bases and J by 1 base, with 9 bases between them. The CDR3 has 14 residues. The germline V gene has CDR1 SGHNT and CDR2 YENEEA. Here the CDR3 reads CASRDGGNTGELFF. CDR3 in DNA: TGTGCCAGCAGGGACGGGGGGAACACCGGGGAGCTGTTTTTT.

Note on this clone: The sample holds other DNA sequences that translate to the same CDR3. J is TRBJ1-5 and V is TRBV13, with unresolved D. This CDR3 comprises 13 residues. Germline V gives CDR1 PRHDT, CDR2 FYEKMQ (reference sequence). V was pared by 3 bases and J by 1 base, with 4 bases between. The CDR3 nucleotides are TGTGCCAGCAGCTTCGGGAGCAATCAGCCCCAGCATTTT. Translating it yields CASSFGSNQPQHF.

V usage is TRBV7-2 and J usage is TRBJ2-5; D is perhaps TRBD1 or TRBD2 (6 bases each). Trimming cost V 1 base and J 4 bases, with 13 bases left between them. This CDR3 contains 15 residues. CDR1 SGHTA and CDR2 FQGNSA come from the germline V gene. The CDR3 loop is CASSLGVGGRETQYF. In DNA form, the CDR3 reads TGTGCCAGCAGCTTAGGAGTCGGGGGCCGAGAGACCCAGTACTTC. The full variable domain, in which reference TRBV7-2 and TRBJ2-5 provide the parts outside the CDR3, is GAGVSQSPSNKVTEKGKDVELRCDPISGHTALYWYRQSLGQGLEFLIYFQGNSAPDKSGLPSDRFSAERTGGSVSTLTIQRTQQEDSAVYLCASSLGVGGRETQYFGPGTRLLVL.

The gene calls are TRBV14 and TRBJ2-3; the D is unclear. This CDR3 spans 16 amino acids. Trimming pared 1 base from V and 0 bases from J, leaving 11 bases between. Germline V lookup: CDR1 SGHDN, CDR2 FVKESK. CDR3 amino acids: CASSQGSFKSTDTQYF. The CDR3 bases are TGTGCCAGCAGCCAAGGTAGTTTCAAGAGCACAGATACGCAGTATTTT.

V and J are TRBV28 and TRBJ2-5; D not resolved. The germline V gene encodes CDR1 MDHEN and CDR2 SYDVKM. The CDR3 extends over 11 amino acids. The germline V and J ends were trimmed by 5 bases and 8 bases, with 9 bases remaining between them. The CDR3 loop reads CASSPYVTQYF. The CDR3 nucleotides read TGTGCCAGCAGTCCCTACGTCACCCAGTACTTC.